Only one count was recorded for the clone carrying this TCR beta chain. Its target is not known. This sample is part of a study of shared clonotypes between healthy human individuals. As defined, naive CD8 cells were CD45RO-negative and positively selected for CCR7, with terminally differentiated effector memory CD45RA+ cells excluded. Only Caucasian adults living in Nashville, Tennessee served as donors. General study results and limits: Generation probability values for non-shared clonotypes were lower than those for clonotypes shared by all four donors. Larger estimated richness was generally recorded for naive subsets relative to memory subsets.

The V gene lost 6 bases and the J gene lost 4 bases, with 18 bases spanning the gap. CDR1 is SEHNR, CDR2 FQNEAQ, per germline (reference sequence). The CDR3 is made up of 15 amino acids. Profiling relied on immunoSEQ multiplex PCR, and the TCRdb table lists in-frame clones only, not all of them. The sample yields roughly 2 million clones, approximately 94% seen once. The sample consisted of naive CD8+ T cells sorted from blood. V usage is TRBV7-9 and J usage is TRBJ2-5, with D possibly being TRBD1 (7 bases). The sequence was obtained from a man younger than 30 in good health. The CDR3 here is CASSSDREALETQYF. For the CDR3, the DNA is TGTGCCAGCAGTTCCGACAGGGAGGCATTAGAGACCCAGTACTTC.